The 7 T cell receptor beta chains presented below share a single source sample, sequenced in a study of cytomegalovirus exposure and HLA in healthy donors. The study ran its PCR with 60 Vbeta and 13 Jbeta primers. Sequenced by immunoSEQ multiplex PCR; TCRdb stores in-frame clones only, minus some. The table has some 98,000 clones, under 80% seen once. Sequenced sample: PBMCs. The receptors were gathered from a human donor in good health.

The gene calls are TRBV5-1 and TRBJ1-1; unclear D gene. V lost 4 bases and J lost 1, with 11 bases in between. The CDR3 runs 14 residues. The germline CDR1 and CDR2 sequences are SGHRS and YFSETQ. CDR3 nucleotide sequence: TGCGCCAGCAGCCGAGATCGGGGGAACACTGAAGCTTTCTTT. Its translation is CASSRDRGNTEAFF.

The chain links TRBV5-1 to TRBJ1-1; TRBD1 matches at 7 bases. The CDR3 consists of 15 residues. Germline assignment: CDR1 SGHRS and CDR2 YFSETQ. The junction had 16 bases not matched to a gene; V was cut back by 6 bases and J by 8 bases. CDR3 nucleotide sequence: TGCGCCAGCACCTTAACAGGGGCCAGAAGTGGGGAAGCTTTCTTT. It yields the protein CASTLTGARSGEAFF.

Details on this clone: The conserved closing phenylalanine or tryptophan is absent in this CDR3, likely reflecting a read error. The chain recombines TRBV5-4 with TRBJ1-2; no clear D. The CDR3 totals 14 residues. Per germline, CDR1 SGHNT and CDR2 YYREEE (reference sequence). Trimming took 3 bases from V and 8 from J, leaving 17 bases between them. The CDR3 loop is CASSSGALIEGYTL. As DNA, the CDR3 is TGTGCCAGCAGCTCCGGCGCGTTAATCGAGGGCTACACCCTC.

This clone was seen only a few times. This chain's CDR3 is CASSQGLGQGHYEQYF. For the CDR3, the DNA is TGCGCCAGCAGCCAAGGGTTGGGACAGGGCCATTACGAGCAGTACTTC. The chain combines TRBV4-3 with TRBJ2-7, with 9 nucleotides matching TRBD1. The CDR3 runs to 16 residues. J was trimmed by 4 bases and V by 1 base; bases with no gene match: 8. Germline CDR1 and CDR2: LGHNA and YSLEER.

This clone appeared a few times. V and J are TRBV19 and TRBJ2-1; TRBD2 agrees at 8 bases. Per the germline V gene, CDR1 is LNHDA and CDR2 is SQIVND (reference sequence). The V and J ends lost 3 bases and 8 bases, in that order; junction bases with no gene match: 18. The CDR3 extends over 18 amino acids. The CDR3 protein is CASSIGVSRGTSFYEQFF. CDR3 nucleotide sequence: TGTGCCAGTAGTATTGGGGTGTCACGGGGGACTAGTTTCTATGAGCAGTTCTTC.

The V gene is TRBV6-5, the J gene TRBJ2-3; the match to TRBD2 covers 8 bases. Germline trimming cut 4 bases from V and 5 bases from J; bases unmatched to any gene: 5. Per germline, CDR1 MNHEY and CDR2 SVGAGI. This CDR3 contains 14 residues. The chain's CDR3 is CASSFGGAGDTQYF. Here the CDR3 DNA reads TGTGCCAGCAGTTTCGGGGGGGCGGGAGATACGCAGTATTTT.

This rearrangement joins TRBV7-8 to TRBJ2-1, with a weak D call TRBD2 (6 bases). The CDR3 consists of 14 residues. V was clipped by 4 bases and J by 5 bases, with 12 bases between them. Germline CDR1 and CDR2: SGHVS and FQNEAQ. The CDR3 reads CASSSSVLNNEQFF. In nucleotides, the CDR3 is TGTGCCAGCAGCTCTAGCGTTCTCAACAATGAGCAGTTCTTC.